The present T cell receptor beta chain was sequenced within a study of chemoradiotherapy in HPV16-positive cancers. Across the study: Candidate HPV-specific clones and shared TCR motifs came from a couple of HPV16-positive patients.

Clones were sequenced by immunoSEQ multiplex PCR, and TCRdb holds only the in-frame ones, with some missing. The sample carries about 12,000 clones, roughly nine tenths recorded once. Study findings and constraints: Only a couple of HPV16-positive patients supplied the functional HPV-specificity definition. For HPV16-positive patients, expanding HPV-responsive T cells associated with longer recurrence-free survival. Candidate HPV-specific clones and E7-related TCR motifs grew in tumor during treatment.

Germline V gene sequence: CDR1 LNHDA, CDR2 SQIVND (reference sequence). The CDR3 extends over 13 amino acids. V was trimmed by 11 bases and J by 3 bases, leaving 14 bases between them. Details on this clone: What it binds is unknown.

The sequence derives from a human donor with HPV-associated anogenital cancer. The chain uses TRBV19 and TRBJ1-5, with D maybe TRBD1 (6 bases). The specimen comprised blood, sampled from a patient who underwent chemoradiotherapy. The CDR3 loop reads CASLGGYNQPQHF. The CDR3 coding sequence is TGTGCCTCCCTAGGGGGATACAATCAGCCCCAGCATTTT.